This record looks at one T cell receptor (beta chain) sequence and its context. Its specificity is not known. The PCR used 52 TRBV and 13 TRBJ primers. Assay: immunoSEQ multiplex PCR; the TCRdb copy retains only in-frame clones and omits some. Among tens of thousands of clones listed, roughly 90% were seen once. Germline V gene sequence: CDR1 MNHNS, CDR2 SASEGT. V was clipped by 7 bases and J by 0 bases; unmatched bases: 6. The CDR3 runs to 15 residues. These data belong to a study of regulatory T cells. At testing, patients were 2 to 39 years old, with reduced naive and increased memory T-cell proportions. Whole-study findings and limits: In CD3G-deficient patients, conventional CD4+ T cells were enriched for hydrophobic CDR3 residues at positions 6 and 7.

The chain combines TRBV6-1 with TRBJ1-5; 7 nucleotides line up with TRBD1. Material for sequencing was conventional CD4+ T cells sorted from blood. This receptor was obtained from a person aged 18-30 years with CD3G deficiency. Here the CDR3 reads CASKKGQNSNQPQHF. The CDR3 DNA follows: TGTGCCAGCAAGAAGGGACAGAATAGCAATCAGCCCCAGCATTTT.